These T cell receptor beta chains were read from a single sample in a study of glioma-infiltrating T cells. TCRdb fed the multiplex PCR reads into MiXCR, producing one record per CDR3 protein. This sample has approximately 400,000 distinct CDR3 sequences, with roughly two fifths found just once. Sequencing was done on a sample of glioma tissue, nonneoplastic brain tissue, or PBMCs (not recorded which). The source is a human donor with low-grade glioma or glioblastoma, undergoing nonglioma brain surgery, or in good health (not recorded which). Each CDR3 is given with its conserved first and last residue. D genes are given only for firm matches.

d_call	j_call	v_call	cdr3_aa
.	TRBJ2-4	TRBV24-1	CATENPRDKENIQYF
TRBD2	TRBJ2-1	TRBV28	CASSGTSGRPRNNEQFF
.	TRBJ1-5	TRBV6-1	CAGSYAGQPQHF
.	TRBJ2-3	TRBV19	CASSPRGGDQTDTQYF
.	TRBJ2-2	TRBV7-9	CASSPPRTGRDTGELFF
TRBD2	TRBJ2-2	TRBV6-1	CASSQTSANTGELFF
.	TRBJ1-4	TRBV24-1	CATSSGNEKLFF
.	TRBJ2-7	TRBV6-5	CASSYWAGGYEQYF
TRBD2	TRBJ2-1	TRBV20-1	CSAFGLADFYNEQFF
TRBD2	TRBJ2-7	TRBV4-2	CASSQDTSGSYEQYF
.	TRBJ1-2	TRBV7-2	CASSSPLTELSYGYTF